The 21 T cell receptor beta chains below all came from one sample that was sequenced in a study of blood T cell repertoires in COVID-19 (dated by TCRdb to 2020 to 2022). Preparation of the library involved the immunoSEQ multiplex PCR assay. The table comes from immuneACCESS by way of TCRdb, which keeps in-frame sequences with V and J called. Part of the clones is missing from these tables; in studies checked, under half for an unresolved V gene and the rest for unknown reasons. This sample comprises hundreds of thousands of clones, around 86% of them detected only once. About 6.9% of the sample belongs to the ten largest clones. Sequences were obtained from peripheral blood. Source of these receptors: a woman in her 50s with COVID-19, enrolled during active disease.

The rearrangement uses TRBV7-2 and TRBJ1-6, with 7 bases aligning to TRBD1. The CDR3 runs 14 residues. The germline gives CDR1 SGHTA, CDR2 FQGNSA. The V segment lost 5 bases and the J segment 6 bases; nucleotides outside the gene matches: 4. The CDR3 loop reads CASSKDRTNSPLHF. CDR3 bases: TGTGCCAGCAGCAAGGACAGGACTAATTCACCCCTCCACTTT.

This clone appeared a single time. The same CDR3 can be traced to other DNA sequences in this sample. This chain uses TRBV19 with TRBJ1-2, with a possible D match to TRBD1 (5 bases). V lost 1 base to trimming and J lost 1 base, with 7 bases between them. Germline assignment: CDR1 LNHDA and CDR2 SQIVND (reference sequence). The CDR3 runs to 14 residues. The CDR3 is CASSIVTGNYGYTF. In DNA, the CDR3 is TGTGCCAGTAGTATAGTAACAGGTAACTATGGCTACACCTTC.

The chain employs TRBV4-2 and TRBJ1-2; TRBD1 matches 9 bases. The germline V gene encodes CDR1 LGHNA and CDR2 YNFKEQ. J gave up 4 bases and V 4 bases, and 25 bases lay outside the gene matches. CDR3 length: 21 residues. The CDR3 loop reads CASSLRTGESKPRYYAYGYTF. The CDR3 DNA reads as TGTGCCAGCAGCCTTCGGACAGGGGAAAGTAAACCCCGCTATTACGCCTATGGCTACACCTTC.

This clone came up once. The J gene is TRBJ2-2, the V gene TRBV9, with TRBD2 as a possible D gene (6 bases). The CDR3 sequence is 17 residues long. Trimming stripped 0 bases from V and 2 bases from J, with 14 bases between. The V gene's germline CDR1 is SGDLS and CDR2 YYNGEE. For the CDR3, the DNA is TGTGCCAGCAGCGTAGGATGGGTCGGGAGTAACACCGGGGAGCTGTTTTTT. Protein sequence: CASSVGWVGSNTGELFF.

The CDR3 coding sequence is TGTGCCAGCAGACGGGAGGTTGAGCAGTTCTTC. It translates to CASRREVEQFF. The gene calls are TRBV6-5 and TRBJ2-1, with TRBD2 matching 7 bases. This CDR3 has 11 amino acids. V trimming: 6 bases; J trimming: 9 bases; junction bases outside the gene matches: 2. The germline V gene encodes CDR1 MNHEY and CDR2 SVGAGI.

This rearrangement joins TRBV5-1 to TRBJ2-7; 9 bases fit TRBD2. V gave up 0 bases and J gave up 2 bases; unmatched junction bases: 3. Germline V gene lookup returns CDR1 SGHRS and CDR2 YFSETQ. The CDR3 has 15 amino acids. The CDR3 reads CASSLVASGTYEQYF. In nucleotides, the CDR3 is TGCGCCAGCAGCTTGGTTGCTAGCGGGACCTACGAGCAGTACTTC.

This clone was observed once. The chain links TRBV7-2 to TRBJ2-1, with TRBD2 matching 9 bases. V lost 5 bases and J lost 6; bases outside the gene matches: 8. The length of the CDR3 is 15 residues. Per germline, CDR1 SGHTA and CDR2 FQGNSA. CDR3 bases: TGTGCCAGCAGCCCGCGGGAGGGCCTGATCAATGAGCAGTTCTTC. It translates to CASSPREGLINEQFF.

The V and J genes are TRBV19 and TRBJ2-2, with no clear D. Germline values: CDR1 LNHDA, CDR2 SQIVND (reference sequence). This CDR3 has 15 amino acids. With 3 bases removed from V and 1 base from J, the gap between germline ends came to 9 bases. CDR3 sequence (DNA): TGTGCCAGTAGTATTGGCGGTCTGAACACCGGGGAGCTGTTTTTT. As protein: CASSIGGLNTGELFF.

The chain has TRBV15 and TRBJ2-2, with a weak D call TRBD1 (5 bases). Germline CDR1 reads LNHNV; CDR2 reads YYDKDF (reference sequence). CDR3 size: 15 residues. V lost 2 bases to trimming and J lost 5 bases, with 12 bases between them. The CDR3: CATSRSKGYTGELFF. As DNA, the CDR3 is TGTGCCACCAGCAGATCAAAGGGGTATACCGGGGAGCTGTTTTTT.

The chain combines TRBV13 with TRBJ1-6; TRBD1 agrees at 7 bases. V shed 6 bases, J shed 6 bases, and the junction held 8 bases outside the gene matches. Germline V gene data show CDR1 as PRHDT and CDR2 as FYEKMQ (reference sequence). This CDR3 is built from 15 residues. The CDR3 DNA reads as TGTGCCAGCAGTAGCGACAGGGAGAGTAATTCACCCCTCCACTTT. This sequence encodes CASSSDRESNSPLHF. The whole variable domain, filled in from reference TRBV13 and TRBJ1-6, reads AAGVIQSPRHLIKEKRETATLKCYPIPRHDTVYWYQQGPGQDPQFLISFYEKMQSDKGSIPDRFSAQQFSDYHSELNMSSLELGDSALYFCASSSDRESNSPLHFGNGTRLTVT.

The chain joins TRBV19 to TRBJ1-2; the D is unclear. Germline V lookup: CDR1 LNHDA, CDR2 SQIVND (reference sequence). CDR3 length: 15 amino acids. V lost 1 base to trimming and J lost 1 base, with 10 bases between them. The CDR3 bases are TGTGCCAGTAGTATAGCCCGGACTTATAACTATGGCTACACCTTC. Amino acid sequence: CASSIARTYNYGYTF.

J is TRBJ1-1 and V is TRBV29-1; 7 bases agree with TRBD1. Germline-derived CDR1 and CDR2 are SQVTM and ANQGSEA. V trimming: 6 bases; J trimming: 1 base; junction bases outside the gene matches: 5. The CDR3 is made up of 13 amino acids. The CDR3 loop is CSVSGTENTEAFF. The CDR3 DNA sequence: TGCAGCGTATCCGGGACAGAGAACACTGAAGCTTTCTTT.

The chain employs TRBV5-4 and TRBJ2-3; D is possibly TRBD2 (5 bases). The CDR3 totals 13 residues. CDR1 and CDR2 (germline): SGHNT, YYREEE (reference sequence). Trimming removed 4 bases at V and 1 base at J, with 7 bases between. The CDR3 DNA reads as TGTGCCAGCAGCCGGCGGGGCACAGATACGCAGTATTTT. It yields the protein CASSRRGTDTQYF.

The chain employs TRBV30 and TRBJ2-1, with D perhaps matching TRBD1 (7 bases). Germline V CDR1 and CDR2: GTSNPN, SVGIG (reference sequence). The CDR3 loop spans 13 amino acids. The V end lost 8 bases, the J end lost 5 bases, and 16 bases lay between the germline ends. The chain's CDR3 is CAVEGGTDNEQFF. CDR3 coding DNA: TGTGCCGTCGAAGGGGGGACAGACAATGAGCAGTTCTTC. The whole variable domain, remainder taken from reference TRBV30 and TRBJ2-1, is SQTIHQWPATLVQPVGSPLSLECTVEGTSNPNLYWYRQAAGRGLQLLFYSVGIGQISSEVPQNLSASRPQDRQFILSSKKLLLSDSGFYLCAVEGGTDNEQFFGPGTRLTVL.

The CDR3 loop reads CASSEEWGWQGPGGTQYF. The CDR3 DNA is TGTGCCAGCAGTGAAGAGTGGGGTTGGCAGGGGCCGGGAGGGACCCAGTACTTC. The chain uses TRBV6-1 and TRBJ2-5; D may be TRBD2 (7 bases). Germline CDR1 MNHNS, CDR2 SASEGT. Trimming took off 1 base at V and 7 bases at J, with 25 bases between the two ends. The CDR3 spans 18 residues.

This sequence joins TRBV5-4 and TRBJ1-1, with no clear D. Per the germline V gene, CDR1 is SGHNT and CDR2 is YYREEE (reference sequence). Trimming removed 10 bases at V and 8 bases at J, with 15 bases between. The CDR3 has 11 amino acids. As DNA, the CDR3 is TGTGCCGCTCGGGGTGAGGTCGAAGCTTTCTTT. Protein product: CAARGEVEAFF.

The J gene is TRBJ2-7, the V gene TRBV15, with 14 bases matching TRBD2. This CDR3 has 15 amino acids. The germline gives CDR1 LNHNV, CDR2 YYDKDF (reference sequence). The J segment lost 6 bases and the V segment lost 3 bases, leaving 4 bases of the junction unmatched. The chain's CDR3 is CATSRRGLAGGEQYF. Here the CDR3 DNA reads TGTGCCACCAGCAGGCGAGGACTAGCGGGAGGCGAGCAGTACTTC.

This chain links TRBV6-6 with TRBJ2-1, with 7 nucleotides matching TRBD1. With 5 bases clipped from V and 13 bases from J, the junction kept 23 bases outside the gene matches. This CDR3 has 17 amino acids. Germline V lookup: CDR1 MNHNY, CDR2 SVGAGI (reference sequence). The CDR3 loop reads CASSPPRVQGWGPKQFF. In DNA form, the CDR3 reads TGTGCCAGCAGTCCACCGAGGGTACAGGGGTGGGGACCCAAACAGTTCTTC.

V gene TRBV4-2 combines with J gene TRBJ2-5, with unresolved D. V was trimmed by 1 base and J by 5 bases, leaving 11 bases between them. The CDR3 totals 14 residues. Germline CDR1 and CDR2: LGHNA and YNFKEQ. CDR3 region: CASSQVESQETQYF. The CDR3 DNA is TGTGCCAGCAGCCAAGTTGAATCCCAGGAGACCCAGTACTTC.

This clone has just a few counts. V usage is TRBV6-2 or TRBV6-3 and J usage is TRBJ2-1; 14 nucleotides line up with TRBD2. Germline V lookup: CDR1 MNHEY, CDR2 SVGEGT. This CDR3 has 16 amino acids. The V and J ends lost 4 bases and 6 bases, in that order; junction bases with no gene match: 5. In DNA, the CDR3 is TGTGCCAGCAGTTTGACGACTAGCGGGAGGGCCAATGAGCAGTTCTTC. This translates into CASSLTTSGRANEQFF.

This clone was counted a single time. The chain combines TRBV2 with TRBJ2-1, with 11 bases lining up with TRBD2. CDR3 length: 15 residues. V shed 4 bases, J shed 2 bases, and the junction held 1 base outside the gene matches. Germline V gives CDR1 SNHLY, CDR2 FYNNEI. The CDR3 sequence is CASSGTSGPYNEQFF. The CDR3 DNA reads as TGTGCCAGCAGTGGGACTAGCGGGCCCTACAATGAGCAGTTCTTC. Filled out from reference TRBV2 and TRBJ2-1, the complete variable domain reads EPEVTQTPSHQVTQMGQEVILRCVPISNHLYFYWYRQILGQKVEFLVSFYNNEISEKSEIFDDQFSVERPDGSNFTLKIRSTKLEDSAMYFCASSGTSGPYNEQFFGPGTRLTVL.